The 27 T cell receptor beta chains reported below all come from one sample, sequenced in a study of T-cell reconstitution after alpha-beta-depleted transplantation in children. For TCRbeta, the library was prepared with unique molecular identifiers. TCRdb re-analysed the PCR reads in MiXCR, keeping a single row per CDR3 protein. The table shows 900,000 or so distinct CDR3 sequences, with roughly 15% occurring only once. The sequencing used PBMCs, mostly from graft donor cells, collected 360 days after TCRalphabeta/CD19-depleted stem cell transplant. These receptors came from a male patient aged 10 to 17 who had a stem cell transplant for acute lymphoblastic leukemia, so the T cells may come from the graft donor.

The J gene is TRBJ1-1, the V gene TRBV27; D is unresolved. Trimming left V 0 bases short and J 2 bases short, with 19 bases between. The CDR3 has 18 residues. Per the germline V gene, CDR1 is MNHEY and CDR2 is SMNVEV (reference sequence). This CDR3 is CASSLSSMEGPSNTEAFF. The CDR3 DNA sequence: TGTGCCAGCAGTTTATCGAGTATGGAGGGCCCGTCAAACACTGAAGCTTTCTTT.

The rearrangement joins TRBV4-1 to TRBJ2-7; 10 nucleotides match TRBD1. V lost 1 base and J lost 7; bases outside the gene matches: 4. The germline V gene encodes CDR1 MGHRA and CDR2 YSYEKL. This CDR3 is built from 14 residues. CDR3 bases: TGCGCCAGCAGCCAAGTCGAGGGACAGGGGGAGCAGTACTTC. Protein product: CASSQVEGQGEQYF.

The chain employs TRBV5-1 and TRBJ1-2; 12 positions agree with TRBD1. The V gene end was trimmed by 1 base and the J gene end by 4 bases; junction bases not matched to a gene: 8. Germline CDR1 and CDR2: SGHRS and YFSETQ. CDR3 size: 17 residues. Here the CDR3 DNA reads TGCGCCAGCAGCTTGACTCCGGGACAGGGGGCCGGCTATGGCTACACCTTC. Translating it yields CASSLTPGQGAGYGYTF.

This clonotype was counted many times. V gene TRBV10-2 combines with J gene TRBJ2-1; D is undetermined. Germline V CDR1 and CDR2: WSHSY, SAAADI. The CDR3 has 13 amino acids. Trimming shortened V by 8 bases and J by 0 bases, and 8 bases separated the two germline ends. The CDR3 DNA follows: TGCGCCAGCGCTGAGAGCTCCTACAATGAGCAGTTCTTC. Its protein product is CASAESSYNEQFF.

There are a few counts of this clonotype. This chain connects TRBV5-1 to TRBJ2-1; no clear D gene. Per germline, CDR1 SGHRS and CDR2 YFSETQ. The CDR3 sequence is 16 residues long. V lost 4 bases to trimming and J lost 4 bases, with 18 bases between them. The CDR3 here is CASSPSTRQLYNEQFF. The CDR3 DNA follows: TGCGCCAGCAGCCCCTCAACTCGTCAGCTGTACAATGAGCAGTTCTTC.

The V and J genes are TRBV5-1 and TRBJ2-3; D tentatively reads TRBD1 or TRBD2 (7 bases each). CDR3 length equals 15 residues. Trimming took 2 bases from V and 4 from J, leaving 14 bases between them. CDR1 SGHRS and CDR2 YFSETQ come from the germline V gene. The CDR3 bases are TGCGCCAGCAGCTTAAGCGGGACAGCGGCAGATACGCAGTATTTT. Its translation: CASSLSGTAADTQYF.

This clonotype was seen more than once but under ten times. The rearrangement links TRBV6-5 to TRBJ2-1; 7 nucleotides line up with TRBD2. CDR1 and CDR2 from the germline V gene are MNHEY and SVGAGI. The V segment lost 2 bases and the J segment 4 bases; nucleotides outside the gene matches: 8. The CDR3 has 16 amino acids. The CDR3 coding sequence is TGTGCCAGCAGTTACGCAGGCGGGAGCGGGTACAATGAGCAGTTCTTC. Translating gives CASSYAGGSGYNEQFF.

Only a few counts were recorded for this clonotype. The chain is built from TRBV29-1 and TRBJ2-1; weak D call: TRBD2 (5 bases). Germline V lookup: CDR1 SQVTM, CDR2 ANQGSEA. Between the trimmed V and J ends, which lost 4 bases and 8 bases, there was a span of 12 bases. CDR3 length: 12 amino acids. As DNA, the CDR3 is TGCAGCGTTGTAGGTCTAGCCCATGAGCAGTTCTTC. It is translated as CSVVGLAHEQFF.

The chain recombines TRBV3-1 with TRBJ2-3, with unresolved D. CDR3 length equals 13 residues. The germline V gene encodes CDR1 LGHDT and CDR2 YNNKEL (reference sequence). Trimming took 7 bases from V and 5 from J, leaving 13 bases between them. Here the CDR3 DNA reads TGTGCCAGCAACTTCAATCGCCTAGATACGCAGTATTTT. Amino acids: CASNFNRLDTQYF.

The chain joins TRBV10-3 to TRBJ1-1; TRBD1 aligns across 9 bases. CDR3 length: 14 amino acids. Per the germline V gene, CDR1 is ENHRY and CDR2 is SYGVKD. The junction had 6 bases not matched to a gene; V was cut back by 9 bases and J by 1 base. CDR3 DNA: TGTGCCATTCCGGGACAGGGACAGAACACTGAAGCTTTCTTT. It encodes CAIPGQGQNTEAFF.

This chain links TRBV7-2 with TRBJ1-3; D ambiguous. CDR3 length equals 14 residues. Trimming cost V 2 bases and J 0 bases, with 5 bases left between them. Germline lookup yields CDR1 SGHTA and CDR2 FQGNSA. DNA of the CDR3: TGTGCCAGCAGCTTAAAGCCCTCTGGAAACACCATATATTTT. Amino acid sequence: CASSLKPSGNTIYF.

This clonotype was counted only a few times. The chain carries TRBV7-9 and TRBJ2-6; no reliable D call. V lost 5 bases and J 1 base, leaving 9 bases between the germline ends. CDR3 size: 15 residues. Per the germline V gene, CDR1 is SEHNR and CDR2 is FQNEAQ (reference sequence). CDR3 sequence (DNA): TGTGCCAGCAGCGGGTCCGGTTCTGGGGCCAACGTCCTGACTTTC. It translates to CASSGSGSGANVLTF.

This clonotype was detected many times. DNA for the CDR3: TGTGCCAGCAGTGGGGTCCGGGAGCGGCGGAACACCGGGGAGCTGTTTTTT. This codes for CASSGVRERRNTGELFF. The rearrangement joins TRBV12-3 or TRBV12-4 to TRBJ2-2; weak D call: TRBD2 (6 bases). V was clipped by 5 bases and J by 1 base, with 17 bases between them. The CDR3 runs 17 residues.

The table lists this clonotype with many counts. This chain uses TRBV3-1 with TRBJ2-2; D is possibly TRBD2 (6 bases). V dropped 2 bases and J dropped 6 bases, with 16 bases sitting between them. CDR3 length: 16 residues. Germline V CDR1 and CDR2: LGHDT, YNNKEL (reference sequence). CDR3 nucleotides: TGTGCCAGCAGCCAATCGTTCGGGGGACCGGCCGGGGAGCTGTTTTTT. Encoded protein: CASSQSFGGPAGELFF.

This sequence joins TRBV12-3 or TRBV12-4 and TRBJ2-7, with TRBD1 matching over 12 bases. The CDR3 runs 17 residues. J gave up 5 bases and V 5 bases, and 13 bases lay outside the gene matches. The CDR3 bases are TGTGCCAGCAGTGCGAAGCCGGGACAGGGGGCGTTGCACGAGCAGTACTTC. Encoded protein: CASSAKPGQGALHEQYF.

This clonotype was picked up a small number of times. The CDR3 region is CASSPRLLAGVSSPYNEQFF. The CDR3, as DNA: TGTGCCAGCAGCCCCCGCCTACTGGCGGGAGTCTCTTCACCCTACAATGAGCAGTTCTTC. The chain joins TRBV11-1 to TRBJ2-1, with TRBD2 identical over 7 bases. The junction had 21 bases not matched to a gene; V was cut back by 5 bases and J by 2 bases. The length of the CDR3 is 20 residues. Germline CDR1 SGHAT, CDR2 FQDESV (reference sequence).

This clonotype was seen a handful of times. The chain links TRBV4-1 to TRBJ2-2; D possibly corresponds to TRBD2 (5 bases). The germline gives CDR1 MGHRA, CDR2 YSYEKL. Between the trimmed V and J ends, which lost 3 bases and 4 bases, there was a span of 9 bases. CDR3 size: 14 residues. The CDR3 DNA is TGCGCCAGCAGCCACGTCGGAGGCACCGGGGAGCTGTTTTTT. As protein: CASSHVGGTGELFF.

This clonotype appeared a few times. The V call is TRBV24-1, the J call TRBJ2-3, with TRBD2 identical over 9 bases. Losses at the gene ends were 3 bases for V and 6 bases for J; bases not matched to a gene: 6. The CDR3 consists of 15 residues. The germline gives CDR1 KGHDR, CDR2 SFDVKD. This chain's CDR3 is CATSDAGGPRDTQYF. The CDR3 DNA reads TGTGCCACCAGTGATGCGGGAGGGCCTCGGGATACGCAGTATTTT.

This clonotype was detected only a few times. V gene TRBV7-3 combines with J gene TRBJ2-6; 10 bases are shared with TRBD2. Germline CDR1 SGHTA, CDR2 FQGTGA. This CDR3 has 17 amino acids. V lost 4 bases to trimming and J lost 4 bases; unmatched junction nucleotides: 7. CDR3 coding DNA: TGTGCCAGCAGCTCCACGGGACTAGCGACAGGGGCCAACGTCCTGACTTTC. Its protein product is CASSSTGLATGANVLTF.

The sample holds a few counts of this clonotype. This sequence joins TRBV9 and TRBJ2-7, with D perhaps being TRBD1 or TRBD2 (5 bases each). Germline CDR1 reads SGDLS; CDR2 reads YYNGEE. V was trimmed by 0 bases and J by 4 bases, leaving 8 bases between them. The CDR3 is 13 amino acids. This chain's CDR3 is CASSVEWGYEQYF. The CDR3 coding sequence is TGTGCCAGCAGCGTAGAATGGGGGTACGAGCAGTACTTC.

This clonotype was seen many times. J is TRBJ2-2 and V is TRBV28; 7 bases are a match to TRBD1. V gave up 8 bases and J gave up 2 bases; unmatched junction bases: 5. In germline, CDR1 is MDHEN, CDR2 SYDVKM. The CDR3 extends over 14 amino acids. DNA of the CDR3: TGTGCCAGCGCCCGGGACAGCAACACCGGGGAGCTGTTTTTT. It translates to CASARDSNTGELFF. Together with reference TRBV28 and TRBJ2-2, the CDR3 gives the full variable domain: DVKVTQSSRYLVKRTGEKVFLECVQDMDHENMFWYRQDPGLGLRLIYFSYDVKMKEKGDIPEGYSVSREKKERFSLILESASTNQTSMYLCASARDSNTGELFFGEGSRLTVL.

The table lists this clonotype with many counts. J is TRBJ2-1 and V is TRBV12-3 or TRBV12-4, with D possibly being TRBD1 (5 bases). This CDR3 region has 15 residues. V dropped 7 bases and J dropped 4 bases, with 17 bases sitting between them. CDR3 nucleotides: TGTGCCAGCATACCCGGTAGGCAGGGATACAATGAGCAGTTCTTC. Translated, it gives CASIPGRQGYNEQFF.

The chain couples TRBV4-1 to TRBJ2-7; 11 bases are a match to TRBD2. From germline, CDR1 is MGHRA and CDR2 YSYEKL. This CDR3 has 17 residues. Germline trimming cut 1 base from V and 3 bases from J; bases unmatched to any gene: 8. CDR3 amino acids: CASSQASGLADYYEQYF. Here the CDR3 DNA reads TGCGCCAGCAGCCAAGCATCGGGACTAGCGGACTACTACGAGCAGTACTTC.

The chain is built from TRBV28 and TRBJ2-5; 7 nucleotides line up with TRBD2. The J segment lost 5 bases and the V segment lost 3 bases, leaving 21 bases of the junction unmatched. CDR3 length equals 19 residues. The germline CDR1 and CDR2 sequences are MDHEN and SYDVKM. The CDR3 DNA is TGTGCCAGCAGTTTTGAAGGTTTGGTGTCGGGAGGAAGGTGGGAGACCCAGTACTTC. It is translated as CASSFEGLVSGGRWETQYF.

The chain has TRBV12-3 or TRBV12-4 and TRBJ2-2, with 9 bases lining up with TRBD2. V dropped 6 bases and J dropped 4; count of bases not matched to a gene: 9. CDR3 length: 16 amino acids. This CDR3 reads CASSRRQAGGTGELFF. Written as DNA, the CDR3 is TGTGCCAGCAGCCGTCGACAAGCGGGAGGCACCGGGGAGCTGTTTTTT.

In DNA, the CDR3 is TGTGCCAGCTCACCGTCTCTAGCGGGCACAAGCTCCTACAATGAGCAGTTCTTC. As protein: CASSPSLAGTSSYNEQFF. The V call is TRBV18, the J call TRBJ2-1; 8 bases match TRBD2. The CDR3 consists of 18 residues. The ends lost 3 bases at V and 0 bases at J; junction bases unmatched: 10. Germline CDR1 and CDR2: KGHSH and LQKENI.

This clonotype was observed many times. CDR3 nucleotides: TGTGCCAGCAGTTTGGTCAGTTTGTACGAGCAGTACTTC. Translation gives CASSLVSLYEQYF. This chain uses TRBV12-3 or TRBV12-4 with TRBJ2-7, with D hard to call. V lost 3 bases to trimming and J lost 4 bases, with 10 bases between them. The CDR3 totals 13 residues.